The rows below give T cell receptor beta chains drawn from one sample of a study of identical twins. TCRdb reprocessed the 5' RACE reads with MiXCR, giving one entry per CDR3 protein. The repertoire holds around 690,000 distinct CDR3 sequences, with less than 25% as singletons. The sample was also linked to a second study, of T cells expressing NK-cell markers.

Material: PBMCs. These receptors all stem from a woman younger than 30 in good health. The conserved cysteine and the conserved F or W are not part of the CDR3 here.

V | CDR3
TRBV11-3 | ASSSGTTNEQF
TRBV5-5 | ASSSRSGLAGVDTQY
TRBV6-6 | ALGGTQEGYT
TRBV3-1 | ASSLGSGLVSEQY
TRBV12-3/TRBV12-4 | ASSFGGGTGELF
TRBV7-9 | ASSQEGPNEQF
TRBV5-1 | ASSFGVNYLEQY
TRBV20-1 | SARSPGRSYEQY
TRBV27 | ASREGRNYEQY
TRBV20-1 | SARDQRRRYNEQF
TRBV20-1 | SASDRETGYT
TRBV7-2 | ASSFVHRETQY
TRBV6-2/TRBV6-3 | ASAGTNTEAF
TRBV15 | ATSWGSGSYNEQF
TRBV20-1 | SARDPRLADTQY
TRBV7-9 | ASSSKGTASSYNEQF
TRBV15 | ATSWGQGYEQY
TRBV29-1 | SVVRTGVSEQF
TRBV6-6 | ASPKSFNTEAF
TRBV20-1 | SAALPRGASHEQY
TRBV20-1 | SARGTSTDTQY
TRBV19 | ASSNRDGIFLPQH
TRBV12-3/TRBV12-4 | ASKSESSGANVLT
TRBV12-3/TRBV12-4 | ASSSRYGGGQSIYEQY
TRBV20-1 | SALSGSRYYEQY
TRBV5-6 | ASSSEGVVETQY
TRBV7-2 | ASSRGTSGTTDTQY
TRBV6-5 | ASSSGLADYEQY
TRBV5-1 | ASSVGDDYGYT
TRBV10-3 | AISGGGGNQPQH
TRBV14 | ASSQVRTSPTDTQY
TRBV29-1 | SVGIGTGSYGYT
TRBV12-3/TRBV12-4 | ASSTSPGLVGSYNEQF
TRBV29-1 | SGVRTGYTDTQY
TRBV15 | ATGRGKGEQY
TRBV2 | ASSESTAGTGELF
TRBV4-3 | ASSQVVGTYEQY